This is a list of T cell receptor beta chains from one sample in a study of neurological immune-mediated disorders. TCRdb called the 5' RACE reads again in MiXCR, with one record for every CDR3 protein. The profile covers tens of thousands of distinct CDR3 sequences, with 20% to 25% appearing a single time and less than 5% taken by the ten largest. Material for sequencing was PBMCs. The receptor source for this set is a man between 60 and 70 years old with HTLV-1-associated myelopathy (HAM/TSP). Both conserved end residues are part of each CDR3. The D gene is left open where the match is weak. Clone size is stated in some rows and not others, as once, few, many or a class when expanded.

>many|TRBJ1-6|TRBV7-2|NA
CASSRDSYNSPLHF
TGTGCCAGCAGCCGGGACTCTTATAATTCACCCCTCCACTTT
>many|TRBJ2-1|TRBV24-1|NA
CATSDQGQGQRQFF
TGTGCCACCAGTGATCAGGGCCAAGGTCAAAGGCAGTTCTTC
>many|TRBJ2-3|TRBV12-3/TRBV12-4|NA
CASSLGLSTDTQYF
TGTGCCAGCAGTCTAGGACTTAGCACAGATACGCAGTATTTT
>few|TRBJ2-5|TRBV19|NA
CASSTSRVLRETQYF
TGTGCCAGTAGTACTTCCCGGGTACTGCGGGAGACCCAGTACTTC
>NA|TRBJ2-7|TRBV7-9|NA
CASSGPRGAGYEQYF
TGTGCCAGCAGCGGCCCAAGGGGGGCTGGTTACGAGCAGTACTTC
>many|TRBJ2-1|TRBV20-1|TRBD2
CSARSLGTSAANEQFF
TGCAGTGCTAGATCTTTGGGGACTAGCGCGGCGAATGAGCAGTTCTTC
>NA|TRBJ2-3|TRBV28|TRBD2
CASSLRRSSGRVEDTQYF
TGTGCCAGCAGTTTACGAAGATCTAGCGGGAGGGTGGAAGATACGCAGTATTTT
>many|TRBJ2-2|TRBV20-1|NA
CSASPIGAYANTGELFF
TGCAGTGCTAGCCCTATTGGCGCATACGCGAACACCGGGGAGCTGTTTTTT
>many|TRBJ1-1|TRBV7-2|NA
CASSTTGGGISAEAFF
TGTGCCAGCAGCACGACTGGGGGAGGCATTTCGGCCGAAGCTTTCTTT
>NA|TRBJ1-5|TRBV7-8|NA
CASSLVVGPNQPQHF
TGTGCCAGCAGCTTAGTGGTGGGACCCAATCAGCCCCAGCATTTT
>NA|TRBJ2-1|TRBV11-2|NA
CASSSTHNEQFF
TGTGCCAGCAGCTCTACACACAATGAGCAGTTCTTC
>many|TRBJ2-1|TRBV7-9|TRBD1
CASTRQGRNEQFF
TGTGCCAGCACGCGACAGGGGCGAAATGAGCAGTTCTTC
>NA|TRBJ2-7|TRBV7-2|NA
CASSFYICSLDGRANEQYF
NA
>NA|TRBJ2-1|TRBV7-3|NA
CASSPGAGIYNEQFF
TGTGCCAGCTCACCCGGGGCAGGGATATACAATGAGCAGTTCTTC
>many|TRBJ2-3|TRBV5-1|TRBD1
CASSLLLGGGTDTQYF
TGCGCCAGCAGCTTACTGCTAGGGGGCGGCACAGATACGCAGTATTTT
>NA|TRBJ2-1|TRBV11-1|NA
CASSSARTNSYNERFF
TGTGCCAGCAGCTCCGCACGGACTAATAGTTACAATGAGCGGTTCTTC
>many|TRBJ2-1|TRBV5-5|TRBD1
CASSQERDRVIKNEQFF
TGTGCCAGCAGCCAGGAACGGGACAGGGTAATTAAGAATGAGCAGTTCTTC
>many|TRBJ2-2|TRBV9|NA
CASGEGHYTGELFF
TGTGCCAGTGGCGAGGGTCATTACACCGGGGAGCTGTTTTTT
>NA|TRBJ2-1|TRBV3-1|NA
CASSRGSAGAVEQFF
TGTGCCAGCAGTCGAGGCTCTGCGGGGGCCGTAGAGCAGTTCTTC
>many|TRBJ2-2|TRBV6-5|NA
CASSPGPNTGELFF
TGTGCCAGCAGTCCCGGACCAAACACCGGGGAGCTGTTTTTT
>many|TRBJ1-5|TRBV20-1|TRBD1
CSANTGANQPQHF
TGCAGTGCTAACACAGGGGCTAATCAGCCCCAGCATTTT
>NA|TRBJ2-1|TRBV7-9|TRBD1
CASIEDRGNEQFF
TGTGCCAGCATCGAGGACAGGGGCAATGAGCAGTTCTTC